This T cell receptor beta chain was observed in a study of blood T cell repertoires in COVID-19 (TCRdb year 2020). Broadly, across the study: Samples from collaborators originated in the United States, Italy and Spain and spanned both the acute and convalescent phases of COVID-19. The material from the prospective study consisted of cDNA or gDNA derived from T cells, B-cell-depleted T cells, or PBMCs. The dataset comprised deeply sampled blood TCRbeta repertoires from subjects exposed to, actively infected with, or recovered from COVID-19. The repertoires were released in a freely available public database meant as a resource for research on the immune response to SARS-CoV-2. The samples were drawn from two sources: the first 160 participants of the ongoing ImmuneRACE study, and over 1,000 subjects contributed by 6 global collaborators. The sample metadata nearly always contained a de-identified subject ID, COVID-19 status, age in years and sex. Where available, HLA class I and class II types were obtained from metadata supplied by the sample provider rather than from assay-based typing. The paper's findings and limits, for the study overall: Clinical and demographic metadata were provided uncurated, with the amount varying by source and participant.

TCRbeta CDR3 regions were amplified from genomic DNA using the immunoSEQ Assay, a bias-controlled multiplex PCR. On the authors' methods: The number of nucleated cells in each sample was estimated from the amplification of reference gene primers within the assay. Sequence reads were collapsed and filtered to measure the absolute abundance of every unique TCRbeta CDR3 rearrangement. Productive Simpson clonality was computed per sample as the square root of Simpson's diversity index over productive rearrangements. This immuneACCESS table, as held by TCRdb, lists in-frame sequences with V and J called but not all clones. Of the missing ones, under half trace to an unresolved V gene in checked studies; the others have no known cause. V and J calls and clone size are those listed in that table; D and trimming were worked out from the DNA. This sample lists around 180,000 clones; 80% to 90% were detected once. Together, the top ten hold roughly 9.7% of the sample.

Whole blood was collected in K2EDTA tubes by collaborating institutions according to the institutions' own protocols. For TCRbeta analysis, collaborator samples were shipped as frozen whole blood, as isolated PBMCs, or as DNA extracted from either sample type. A note on this clone: The antigen it recognizes is unknown. No much larger clone exists at a distance of one base, and base qualities are not known.

CDR1 SGHRS and CDR2 YFSETQ are derived from the germline V gene. From the cysteine through the phenylalanine, the CDR3 covers 16 amino acids. The sequence is cut down to CDR3 DNA, 48 bases in frame from base 1. The junction carries 11 bases between V and J, which are trimmed by 4 bases and 0 bases respectively. The chain is encoded by TRBV5-1 joined to TRBJ1-6; the D gene is perhaps TRBD1, on 6 matching bases. Sequencing used peripheral blood. The source is a human donor with active or convalescent COVID-19. The donor label of this sample is uncertain. The DNA sequence follows: TGCGCCAGCAGCAGACAGGAGAGCTCCTATAATTCACCCCTCCACTTT. The translation is CASSRQESSYNSPLHF.